A single sample is the source of the 22 T cell receptor beta chains below, sequenced in a study of metastatic and nonmetastatic thyroid tumors. Treatment of any kind had been given to no patient before thyroid surgery. Using MiXCR, TCRdb reanalyzed the PCR reads. The repertoire has 5,000 or so clones, about 37% of them found once; the top ten carry about 28%. Material for sequencing was adjacent normal tissue. These receptors were obtained from a male donor with papillary thyroid cancer or a benign thyroid nodule (not recorded which). Some clones in this sample may be carry-over from other donors' samples.

V and J are TRBV20-1 and TRBJ2-1, with D possibly being TRBD2 (6 bases). The length of the CDR3 is 12 residues. V was cut by 5 bases and J by 5 bases, with 10 bases left in between. Germline-derived CDR1 and CDR2 are DFQATT and SNEGSKA (reference sequence). As DNA, the CDR3 is TGCAGTGCTTTTGGGAGGAACAATGAGCAGTTCTTC. Residues: CSAFGRNNEQFF.

This clone qualifies as medium-sized. The chain employs TRBV5-1 and TRBJ2-2, with 12 bases identical to TRBD1. Trimming cost V 3 bases and J 5 bases; bases outside gene matches: 5. CDR1 is SGHRS, CDR2 YFSETQ, per germline. This CDR3 has 16 amino acids. CDR3 amino acids: CASSSGQGAPTGELFF. The CDR3, as DNA: TGCGCCAGCAGCTCGGGACAGGGGGCGCCAACCGGGGAGCTGTTTTTT.

This clone was observed at least ten times. This may stem from a read error, because a much larger clone lies one nucleotide away. The chain joins TRBV28 to TRBJ2-7; D gene ambiguous. The CDR3 has 13 residues. Germline CDR1 is MDHEN and CDR2 is SYDVKM. The CDR3, as DNA: TGTGCCAGCAGGTCCGCCTCCTCCTACGGGCAGTACTTC. Protein: CASRSASSYGQYF.

V gene TRBV20-1 combines with J gene TRBJ2-7, with a possible D match to TRBD1 (6 bases). The CDR3 loop spans 14 amino acids. Per germline, CDR1 DFQATT and CDR2 SNEGSKA (reference sequence). Trimming stripped 3 bases from V and 5 bases from J, with 17 bases between. DNA for the CDR3: TGCAGTGCTAGGGTGTACAGGGTGGGGGACGAGCAGTACTTC. Its translation is CSARVYRVGDEQYF.

The chain uses TRBV2 and TRBJ2-7; tentatively, D is TRBD1 (7 bases). This CDR3 spans 13 amino acids. CDR1 is SNHLY and CDR2 is FYNNEI in the germline V gene. V shed 7 bases and J shed 3 bases, with 13 bases lying between them. For the CDR3, the DNA is TGTGCCAGCATTGGCGGGACAGACTACGAGCAGTACTTC. Amino acids: CASIGGTDYEQYF.

The chain is built from TRBV5-5 and TRBJ1-5; TRBD1 agrees at 7 bases. The CDR3 is 16 residues long. Germline CDR1 reads SGHKS; CDR2 reads YYEKEE (reference sequence). J gave up 4 bases and V 0 bases, and 7 bases lay outside the gene matches. The CDR3 reads CASSLAPGQRNQPQHF. In DNA, the CDR3 is TGTGCCAGCAGCTTGGCCCCGGGACAGAGAAATCAGCCCCAGCATTTT. Combining the CDR3 with reference TRBV5-5 and TRBJ1-5 gives the whole variable domain DAGVTQSPTHLIKTRGQQVTLRCSPISGHKSVSWYQQVLGQGPQFIFQYYEKEERGRGNFPDRFSARQFPNYSSELNVNALLLGDSALYLCASSLAPGQRNQPQHFGDGTRLSIL.

In its sample, this clone was seen a few times. Sequence at one end of the junction differs from germline and may be a read error. The J gene is TRBJ1-1, the V gene TRBV2, with D unclear. CDR1 is SNHLY, CDR2 FYNNEI, per germline. The CDR3 spans 13 residues. This chain's CDR3 is CASSAYENTESFF. The CDR3 DNA reads TGTGCCAGCAGCGCCTACGAGAACACTGAATCTTTCTTT.

The chain has TRBV28 and TRBJ1-6; no clear D gene. The CDR3 has 14 residues. Germline V lookup: CDR1 MDHEN, CDR2 SYDVKM. The ends were cut back, 2 bases at V and 5 bases at J, with 7 bases in the middle. CDR3 sequence (DNA): TGTGCCAGCAGTTTAGGCAGTAATAATTCACCCCTCCACTTT. Translation gives CASSLGSNNSPLHF.

The CDR3 protein is CASSRDANTEAFF. CDR3 in DNA: TGCGCCAGCAGCAGGGATGCGAACACTGAAGCTTTCTTT. The V gene is TRBV5-1, the J gene TRBJ1-1, with D hard to call. The length of the CDR3 is 13 residues. Germline values: CDR1 SGHRS, CDR2 YFSETQ. The germline V and J ends were trimmed by 4 bases and 1 base, with 8 bases remaining between them. Together with reference TRBV5-1 and TRBJ1-1, the CDR3 gives the full variable domain: KAGVTQTPRYLIKTRGQQVTLSCSPISGHRSVSWYQQTPGQGLQFLFEYFSETQRNKGNFPGRFSGRQFSNSRSEMNVSTLELGDSALYLCASSRDANTEAFFGQGTRLTVV.

V and J are TRBV7-9 and TRBJ1-2; D remains ambiguous. The length of the CDR3 is 14 residues. Germline assignment: CDR1 SEHNR and CDR2 FQNEAQ (reference sequence). V was pared by 1 base and J by 4 bases, with 10 bases between. The CDR3: CASSLVGHPYGYTF. The CDR3 DNA follows: TGTGCCAGCAGCTTAGTCGGCCATCCCTATGGCTACACCTTC. Drawing the rest from reference TRBV7-9 and TRBJ1-2, the complete variable domain is DTGVSQNPRHKITKRGQNVTFRCDPISEHNRLYWYRQTLGQGPEFLTYFQNEAQLEKSRLLSDRFSAERPKGSFSTLEIQRTEQGDSAMYLCASSLVGHPYGYTFGSGTRLTVV.

Judged by abundance, this clone is medium-sized. The chain employs TRBV28 and TRBJ1-2, with 8 bases aligning to TRBD1. This CDR3 region has 15 residues. Germline CDR1 reads MDHEN; CDR2 reads SYDVKM. Trimming removed 7 bases from V and 3 bases from J; junction bases left unmatched: 10. The CDR3, as DNA: TGTGCCAGCAATCCTTCAGGGGGCCTCGACTATGGCTACACCTTC. As protein: CASNPSGGLDYGYTF.

The chain uses TRBV11-2 and TRBJ2-1; 9 bases fit TRBD2. Germline CDR1 and CDR2: SGHAT and FQNNGV. V gave up 5 bases and J gave up 2 bases; unmatched junction bases: 10. This CDR3 is built from 17 residues. The CDR3 here is CASSLRGAGGTYNEQFF. DNA of the CDR3: TGTGCCAGCAGCCTGAGAGGGGCGGGAGGGACCTACAATGAGCAGTTCTTC.

The CDR3 loop is CASSLGTSGTYNEQFF. The CDR3 coding sequence is TGTGCCAGCAGCTTAGGGACTAGCGGCACTTACAATGAGCAGTTCTTC. V is TRBV13 and J is TRBJ2-1, with 9 bases identical to TRBD2. The CDR3 is 16 amino acids. Germline trimming cut 0 bases from V and 4 bases from J; bases unmatched to any gene: 4. The germline CDR1 and CDR2 sequences are PRHDT and FYEKMQ (reference sequence).

V usage is TRBV28 and J usage is TRBJ2-7; the D gene is possibly TRBD1 (6 bases). Trimming removed 5 bases at V and 4 bases at J, with 21 bases between. Germline CDR1 MDHEN, CDR2 SYDVKM. The CDR3 has 16 amino acids. The CDR3 coding sequence is TGTGCCAGCAGTCCAAGGGGGTGGGTAATTAGGTACGAGCAGTACTTC. Protein sequence: CASSPRGWVIRYEQYF.

This clone has a single count. No conserved phenylalanine or tryptophan ends this CDR3, so it is likely a read error. The V call is TRBV19, the J call TRBJ2-7, with TRBD2 matching 13 bases. Germline CDR1 reads LNHDA; CDR2 reads SQIVND (reference sequence). The CDR3 consists of 13 residues. The CDR3 is CASAGLAGAQQYY. CDR3 nucleotides: TGTGCTAGTGCCGGACTAGCGGGAGCCCAGCAGTACTAC.

The chain combines TRBV20-1 with TRBJ1-1; 10 nucleotides match TRBD1. Germline CDR1 is DFQATT and CDR2 is SNEGSKA (reference sequence). V was pared by 0 bases and J by 3 bases, with 1 base of the junction left unmatched. This CDR3 is 14 amino acids long. CDR3: CSARDGTGDTEAFF. The DNA for the CDR3 is TGCAGTGCTAGAGATGGGACAGGGGACACTGAAGCTTTCTTT.

CDR3 residues: CASSLEAGTGELFF. The CDR3 DNA is TGCGCCAGCAGCTTGGAGGCGGGCACCGGGGAGCTGTTTTTT. The V and J genes are TRBV5-1 and TRBJ2-2, with D possibly matching TRBD2 (5 bases). The ends were cut back, 0 bases at V and 4 bases at J, with 7 bases in the middle. This CDR3 is 14 amino acids long. CDR1 is SGHRS and CDR2 is YFSETQ in the germline V gene. Filled out from reference TRBV5-1 and TRBJ2-2, the complete variable domain reads KAGVTQTPRYLIKTRGQQVTLSCSPISGHRSVSWYQQTPGQGLQFLFEYFSETQRNKGNFPGRFSGRQFSNSRSEMNVSTLELGDSALYLCASSLEAGTGELFFGEGSRLTVL.

The gene calls are TRBV6-5 and TRBJ2-2; unclear D gene. The CDR3 is 16 amino acids. With 0 bases removed from V and 0 bases from J, the gap between germline ends came to 8 bases. Per germline, CDR1 MNHEY and CDR2 SVGAGI. The CDR3 here is CASSYSWGANTGELFF. The CDR3 bases are TGTGCCAGCAGTTACTCGTGGGGTGCGAACACCGGGGAGCTGTTTTTT.

V is TRBV5-1 and J is TRBJ1-2, with a tentative D call TRBD1 (6 bases). The CDR3 has 15 amino acids. V was clipped by 0 bases and J by 0 bases, with 9 bases between them. Germline V lookup: CDR1 SGHRS, CDR2 YFSETQ. CDR3 sequence (DNA): TGCGCCAGCAGCTTGGTCGGACAGCCTAACTATGGCTACACCTTC. Translating gives CASSLVGQPNYGYTF.

CDR3 bases: TGCGCCAGCAGCTTAGGGCAGGGGGCAGGTCGTGAAAAACTGTTTTTT. Protein product: CASSLGQGAGREKLFF. This chain uses TRBV5-1 with TRBJ1-4, with 8 bases fitting TRBD1. Germline lookup yields CDR1 SGHRS and CDR2 YFSETQ. The V segment lost 2 bases and the J segment 7 bases; nucleotides outside the gene matches: 10. This CDR3 spans 16 amino acids.

The CDR3 DNA follows: TGCAGTGCTAGAGTAACGGGGGGGCGGAATGAGCAGTTCTTC. Amino acid sequence: CSARVTGGRNEQFF. This chain connects TRBV20-1 to TRBJ2-1, with TRBD2 matching over 8 bases. The V and J ends lost 1 base and 7 bases, in that order; junction bases with no gene match: 6. CDR1 DFQATT and CDR2 SNEGSKA come from the germline V gene (reference sequence). The CDR3 runs 14 residues.

The CDR3 DNA reads as TGTGCCAGCAGCTGGAATTCGGGGACCTACGAGCAGTACTTC. Its protein is CASSWNSGTYEQYF. The V gene is TRBV7-8, the J gene TRBJ2-7, with D possibly TRBD2 on 5 matching bases. Germline V gene data show CDR1 as SGHVS and CDR2 as FQNEAQ. The V end lost 4 bases, the J end lost 2 bases, and 12 bases lay between the germline ends. CDR3 length: 14 residues.